These T cell receptor beta chains were read from a single sample in a study of blood T cell repertoires in COVID-19. Clones were read by immunoSEQ multiplex PCR, and TCRdb kept only the in-frame ones, dropping some. The sample yields about 140,000 clones, roughly 85% seen once. Sample: peripheral blood. The receptors stem from a man over 45 with acute or convalescent COVID-19. The CDR3 runs from the conserved cysteine through the conserved F or W. D genes are given only for firm matches.

TRBV5-1	TRBJ2-7	TRBD1	CASSLAGQEPSYEQYF	TGCGCCAGCAGCTTGGCTGGACAGGAGCCCTCCTACGAGCAGTACTTC
TRBV6-1	TRBJ1-4	-	CASSDRGGLGEKLFF	TGTGCCAGCAGTGACAGGGGAGGGCTTGGTGAAAAACTGTTTTTT
TRBV2	TRBJ2-2	TRBD1	CASRDRTNTGELFF	TGTGCCAGCAGGGACAGGACGAACACCGGGGAGCTGTTTTTT
TRBV2	TRBJ1-3	-	CASSGISGNTIYF	TGTGCCAGCTCCGGGATCTCGGGGAACACCATATATTTT
TRBV2	TRBJ1-2	-	CASSEAGRYGYTF	TGTGCCAGCAGTGAAGCGGGCAGGTATGGCTACACCTTC
TRBV7-9	TRBJ2-3	-	CASSSVTDTQYF	TGTGCCAGCAGCTCCGTCACAGATACGCAGTATTTT
TRBV28	TRBJ2-1	-	CASSSRPGGYNEQFF	TGTGCCAGCAGTTCCCGTCCAGGGGGGTACAATGAGCAGTTCTTC
TRBV30	TRBJ2-5	TRBD2	CAWSVGLAGQETQYF	TGTGCCTGGAGTGTAGGGCTAGCGGGTCAAGAGACCCAGTACTTC
TRBV19	TRBJ1-3	-	CASRRDISGNTIYF	TGTGCCAGTCGACGGGACATCTCTGGAAACACCATATATTTT
TRBV25-1	TRBJ2-7	TRBD1	CASSDPGQGSYEQYF	TGTGCCAGCAGTGACCCGGGACAGGGTTCCTACGAGCAGTACTTC
TRBV2	TRBJ1-5	-	CASSVPGYSNQPQHF	TGTGCCAGCAGTGTCCCAGGCTATAGCAATCAGCCCCAGCATTTT
TRBV7-8	TRBJ2-1	-	CASSPAEGSYNEQFF	TGTGCCAGCAGCCCCGCGGAGGGCTCCTACAATGAGCAGTTCTTC
TRBV6-5	TRBJ1-1	TRBD1	CASSSRQGGRAFF	TGTGCCAGCAGTTCCCGACAGGGAGGTAGAGCTTTCTTT